A selection of T cell receptor beta chains follows, all from one sample in a study of T cell responses to AZD1222 COVID-19 vaccine. Clones were read by immunoSEQ multiplex PCR, and TCRdb kept only the in-frame ones, dropping some. Here the sample spans over 95,000 clones, approximately 87% being singletons. The sequences come from peripheral blood, collected on day 0 of AZD1222 vaccination. Source of these receptors: an adult in good health. Both conserved end residues are part of each CDR3. D genes are given only for firm matches. Size is omitted from some rows. Given values are once, few, many or a class for expanded clones.

cdr3_nt: TGTGCCAGTAGCTCGGTCCTTCGGGTGTTGAACACTGAAGCTTTCTTT; cdr3_aa: CASSSVLRVLNTEAFF; v_call: TRBV19; j_call: TRBJ1-1; clone_size: .; d_call: .
cdr3_nt: TGTGCCAGCAGTTCACAGGGAAACACGCAGTATTTT; cdr3_aa: CASSSQGNTQYF; v_call: TRBV2; j_call: TRBJ2-3; clone_size: .; d_call: .
cdr3_nt: TGTGCCAGTAGTCCTCGTCCCCTGGGGGGGGCGGACTACACCTTC; cdr3_aa: CASSPRPLGGADYTF; v_call: TRBV19; j_call: TRBJ1-2; clone_size: .; d_call: .
cdr3_nt: TGTGCCATCAGGCAGGGGGCTAGCACAGATACGCAGTATTTT; cdr3_aa: CAIRQGASTDTQYF; v_call: TRBV10-3; j_call: TRBJ2-3; clone_size: .; d_call: TRBD1
cdr3_nt: TGTGCCAGCAGCCAAGATGGGACAACTAATTCACCCCTCCACTTT; cdr3_aa: CASSQDGTTNSPLHF; v_call: TRBV3-1/TRBV3-2; j_call: TRBJ1-6; clone_size: .; d_call: .
cdr3_nt: TGTGCCAGCAGTGGGGAACGGGCTTACAATGAGCAGTTCTTC; cdr3_aa: CASSGERAYNEQFF; v_call: TRBV2; j_call: TRBJ2-1; clone_size: .; d_call: .
cdr3_nt: TGTGCCAGTAGAGTACAGGGAATCGACAATCAGCCCCAGCATTTT; cdr3_aa: CASRVQGIDNQPQHF; v_call: TRBV19; j_call: TRBJ1-5; clone_size: .; d_call: .
cdr3_nt: TGTGCCAGCAGGCCGCCGGGACTAGCGGGATGGAGTGGAGAGACCCAGTACTTC; cdr3_aa: CASRPPGLAGWSGETQYF; v_call: TRBV28; j_call: TRBJ2-5; clone_size: .; d_call: TRBD2
cdr3_nt: TGTGCCTGGAGTTCCCAGCGGAGCTACACAGATACGCAGTATTTT; cdr3_aa: CAWSSQRSYTDTQYF; v_call: TRBV30; j_call: TRBJ2-3; clone_size: .; d_call: .
cdr3_nt: TGTGCCAGCAGTTTATTGAGGGATGGCTACACCTTC; cdr3_aa: CASSLLRDGYTF; v_call: TRBV28; j_call: TRBJ1-2; clone_size: .; d_call: .
cdr3_nt: TGCAGCGTACGGACAGGGATTATTAATGAGCAGTTCTTC; cdr3_aa: CSVRTGIINEQFF; v_call: TRBV29-1; j_call: TRBJ2-1; clone_size: .; d_call: TRBD1
cdr3_nt: TGTGCCAGCAGCCAAGAGACAGACTACGAGCAGTACTTC; cdr3_aa: CASSQETDYEQYF; v_call: TRBV4-2; j_call: TRBJ2-7; clone_size: .; d_call: .
cdr3_nt: TGCGCCAGCCGTGGGGTCATCTCGGATACGCAGTATTTT; cdr3_aa: CASRGVISDTQYF; v_call: TRBV5-1; j_call: TRBJ2-3; clone_size: .; d_call: .
cdr3_nt: TGTGCCACCAGTGATTGGGCAGGCGAGCAGTTCTTC; cdr3_aa: CATSDWAGEQFF; v_call: TRBV24-1; j_call: TRBJ2-1; clone_size: .; d_call: .
cdr3_nt: TGTGCCAGTAGTATTTGGGCGCTAGCGGGATACAGTGACACCGGGGAGCTGTTTTTT; cdr3_aa: CASSIWALAGYSDTGELFF; v_call: TRBV19; j_call: TRBJ2-2; clone_size: .; d_call: TRBD2
cdr3_nt: TGTGCCAGCAGCCTACGACTTACTAGCGGGAGTAACGACGAGCAGTACTTC; cdr3_aa: CASSLRLTSGSNDEQYF; v_call: TRBV14; j_call: TRBJ2-7; clone_size: .; d_call: TRBD2
cdr3_nt: TGTGCCAGTAGTTTGGGACAGGGCGGCGAGCAGTACTTC; cdr3_aa: CASSLGQGGEQYF; v_call: TRBV19; j_call: TRBJ2-7; clone_size: once; d_call: TRBD1
cdr3_nt: TGTGCCAGCAGCTTGGGATTCGAGCAGTACTTC; cdr3_aa: CASSLGFEQYF; v_call: TRBV5-6; j_call: TRBJ2-7; clone_size: .; d_call: .
cdr3_nt: TGTGCCACCAGCAGAGTGCGGGGGTCTGCTCGCAATCAGCCCCAGCATTTT; cdr3_aa: CATSRVRGSARNQPQHF; v_call: TRBV15; j_call: TRBJ1-5; clone_size: .; d_call: .
cdr3_nt: TGCGCCAGCAGTCGAGACAGTGGCTCCTACAATGAGCAGTTCTTC; cdr3_aa: CASSRDSGSYNEQFF; v_call: TRBV23-1; j_call: TRBJ2-1; clone_size: .; d_call: .
cdr3_nt: TGTGCCAGCAGCCCCTTCGACTGGGACCAAGAGACCCAGTACTTC; cdr3_aa: CASSPFDWDQETQYF; v_call: TRBV28; j_call: TRBJ2-5; clone_size: .; d_call: .
cdr3_nt: TGTGCCAGCAGCGTAGATCAGGGAGGGAGCAATCAGCCCCAGCATTTT; cdr3_aa: CASSVDQGGSNQPQHF; v_call: TRBV9; j_call: TRBJ1-5; clone_size: .; d_call: .
cdr3_nt: TGTGCCACCAGTAAGGGGCAGGGGTTCACTGAAGCTTTCTTT; cdr3_aa: CATSKGQGFTEAFF; v_call: TRBV15; j_call: TRBJ1-1; clone_size: .; d_call: .
cdr3_nt: TGCGCCAGCAGCTTGGTGGCGGGATCGAACTATGGCTACACCTTC; cdr3_aa: CASSLVAGSNYGYTF; v_call: TRBV5-1; j_call: TRBJ1-2; clone_size: few; d_call: .
cdr3_nt: TGTGCCAGCATCCTACTAGCGGGAGGAACAGATACGCAGTATTTT; cdr3_aa: CASILLAGGTDTQYF; v_call: TRBV6-5; j_call: TRBJ2-3; clone_size: .; d_call: TRBD2
cdr3_nt: TGTGCCTTCAACCGGGACTTAATACGGAACACTGAAGCTTTCTTT; cdr3_aa: CAFNRDLIRNTEAFF; v_call: TRBV30; j_call: TRBJ1-1; clone_size: once; d_call: .
cdr3_nt: TGTGCCAGTAGTATAGGGGGGGCGGGCAGAAGAAAAGAGACCCAGTACTTC; cdr3_aa: CASSIGGAGRRKETQYF; v_call: TRBV19; j_call: TRBJ2-5; clone_size: .; d_call: .
cdr3_nt: TGTGCCAGCAGTTTAGGACTAGCGGCTAACAATGAGCAGTTCTTC; cdr3_aa: CASSLGLAANNEQFF; v_call: TRBV27; j_call: TRBJ2-1; clone_size: .; d_call: TRBD2
cdr3_nt: TGTGCCAGCGACAGGGGGCCTAACGGGGAGCTGTTTTTT; cdr3_aa: CASDRGPNGELFF; v_call: TRBV19; j_call: TRBJ2-2; clone_size: .; d_call: TRBD1
cdr3_nt: TGTGCCAGCAGCCAGGGCAGACAGGGCACAGATACGCAGTATTTT; cdr3_aa: CASSQGRQGTDTQYF; v_call: TRBV4-2; j_call: TRBJ2-3; clone_size: .; d_call: .
cdr3_nt: TGTGCCACCAGTGATCCAGACACCCAAGAGACCCAGTACTTC; cdr3_aa: CATSDPDTQETQYF; v_call: TRBV24-1; j_call: TRBJ2-5; clone_size: few; d_call: .
cdr3_nt: TGCAGTGCTAGAGATTACGAGACCCAGTACTTC; cdr3_aa: CSARDYETQYF; v_call: TRBV20-1; j_call: TRBJ2-5; clone_size: .; d_call: .
cdr3_nt: TGTGCCAGTAGTCCTTCTTTAACAGGGGGCGTGGATGGCTACACCTTC; cdr3_aa: CASSPSLTGGVDGYTF; v_call: TRBV19; j_call: TRBJ1-2; clone_size: .; d_call: TRBD1
cdr3_nt: TGTGCCAGCAGCCCTAGCGGGAGGCAAGAAGAGACCCAGTACTTC; cdr3_aa: CASSPSGRQEETQYF; v_call: TRBV7-2; j_call: TRBJ2-5; clone_size: .; d_call: TRBD2
cdr3_nt: TGTGCCAGCAGCTTGGGGGGAGGGGAAATAAAGGGGCAGTATTTT; cdr3_aa: CASSLGGGEIKGQYF; v_call: TRBV28; j_call: TRBJ2-3; clone_size: .; d_call: TRBD2
cdr3_nt: TGTGCCAGCAGCCTCCGCCGGGGCCTTACCTACGAGCAGTACTTC; cdr3_aa: CASSLRRGLTYEQYF; v_call: TRBV6-2/TRBV6-3; j_call: TRBJ2-7; clone_size: .; d_call: .
cdr3_nt: TGTGCCAGCAGTGAGGCCGGAGGTAACTATGGCTACACCTTC; cdr3_aa: CASSEAGGNYGYTF; v_call: TRBV6-1; j_call: TRBJ1-2; clone_size: .; d_call: .
cdr3_nt: TGTGCCAGCAACCCATCAATCCGGGACAGGGCCGGCTACACCTTC; cdr3_aa: CASNPSIRDRAGYTF; v_call: TRBV28; j_call: TRBJ1-2; clone_size: .; d_call: TRBD1
cdr3_nt: TGTGCCAGCAGCTTAGGGGACAGGGCTAACTATGGCTACACCTTC; cdr3_aa: CASSLGDRANYGYTF; v_call: TRBV7-9; j_call: TRBJ1-2; clone_size: .; d_call: TRBD1
cdr3_nt: TGCGCCAGCAGCTTGTCGGGGGAGTGGACCGGGGAGCTGTTTTTT; cdr3_aa: CASSLSGEWTGELFF; v_call: TRBV5-1; j_call: TRBJ2-2; clone_size: few; d_call: .
cdr3_nt: TGTGCCAGCAGCCCCGGTGGAGGGGCAGATACGCAGTATTTT; cdr3_aa: CASSPGGGADTQYF; v_call: TRBV3-1/TRBV3-2; j_call: TRBJ2-3; clone_size: .; d_call: .
cdr3_nt: TGTGCCAGTAGTTTCAGGACTGGAAACACCATATATTTT; cdr3_aa: CASSFRTGNTIYF; v_call: TRBV19; j_call: TRBJ1-3; clone_size: once; d_call: .
cdr3_nt: TGCGCCAGCAGCTTGGAGGGGTTCACTGAAGCTTTCTTT; cdr3_aa: CASSLEGFTEAFF; v_call: TRBV5-1; j_call: TRBJ1-1; clone_size: .; d_call: .
cdr3_nt: TGTGCCAGCAGCTTTAGCGGGGACAATCAGCCCCAGCATTTT; cdr3_aa: CASSFSGDNQPQHF; v_call: TRBV7-9; j_call: TRBJ1-5; clone_size: .; d_call: .
cdr3_nt: TGTGCCAGCAGCCAAACCGGGACAGGAGCCCGGCCACCCCTCCACTTT; cdr3_aa: CASSQTGTGARPPLHF; v_call: TRBV7-8; j_call: TRBJ1-6; clone_size: .; d_call: TRBD1
cdr3_nt: TGTGCCAGCAGCCAGTCTCACAAGGAGCAGTTCTTC; cdr3_aa: CASSQSHKEQFF; v_call: TRBV3-1/TRBV3-2; j_call: TRBJ2-1; clone_size: .; d_call: .
cdr3_nt: TGTGCCAGCAGTGCTAGCGAGAGCGGCTCCTACAATGAGCAGTTCTTC; cdr3_aa: CASSASESGSYNEQFF; v_call: TRBV6-1; j_call: TRBJ2-1; clone_size: .; d_call: .
cdr3_nt: TGTGCCAGCAGTGTGTCTGGGGTTGGCTACACCTTC; cdr3_aa: CASSVSGVGYTF; v_call: TRBV25-1; j_call: TRBJ1-2; clone_size: .; d_call: .
cdr3_nt: TGTGCCAGTAGTACAGACCTAGATCAGCCCCAGCATTTT; cdr3_aa: CASSTDLDQPQHF; v_call: TRBV19; j_call: TRBJ1-5; clone_size: .; d_call: .
cdr3_nt: TGTGCCAGCAGCCCAGAACACGGGGAGCTGTTTTTT; cdr3_aa: CASSPEHGELFF; v_call: TRBV4-2; j_call: TRBJ2-2; clone_size: .; d_call: .
cdr3_nt: TGTGCCAGTAGTATAGCCCCTCTTAGCGGGAGGGCCCTCTACGAGCAGTACTTC; cdr3_aa: CASSIAPLSGRALYEQYF; v_call: TRBV19; j_call: TRBJ2-7; clone_size: .; d_call: TRBD2
cdr3_nt: TGTGCCAGCAGTTTATACGGGATACAAGAGACCCAGTACTTC; cdr3_aa: CASSLYGIQETQYF; v_call: TRBV27; j_call: TRBJ2-5; clone_size: .; d_call: .
cdr3_nt: TGTGCCAGCAAACCGGGACAGGGGACAGGGAATCAGCCCCAGCATTTT; cdr3_aa: CASKPGQGTGNQPQHF; v_call: TRBV2; j_call: TRBJ1-5; clone_size: .; d_call: TRBD1
cdr3_nt: TGTGCCATCCTATCTGGTGCCCAAAGAGAAAAACTGTTTTTT; cdr3_aa: CAILSGAQREKLFF; v_call: TRBV6-5; j_call: TRBJ1-4; clone_size: few; d_call: .
cdr3_nt: TGTGCCAGCTGTTCCGACAGCTTCTATAATTCACCCCTCCACTTT; cdr3_aa: CASCSDSFYNSPLHF; v_call: TRBV6-5; j_call: TRBJ1-6; clone_size: .; d_call: .
cdr3_nt: TGTGCCAGCAGCTTATCATCCAGCGCGGGGGATACGCAGTATTTT; cdr3_aa: CASSLSSSAGDTQYF; v_call: TRBV7-9; j_call: TRBJ2-3; clone_size: .; d_call: .
cdr3_nt: TGTGCCAGCAGCCAAGGAGCTGTAGATACGCAGTATTTT; cdr3_aa: CASSQGAVDTQYF; v_call: TRBV7-3; j_call: TRBJ2-3; clone_size: .; d_call: .
cdr3_nt: TGTGCCAGCAGCAATACGACCACCGTGGCGGGCAACAATGAGCAGTTCTTC; cdr3_aa: CASSNTTTVAGNNEQFF; v_call: TRBV21-1; j_call: TRBJ2-1; clone_size: .; d_call: .
cdr3_nt: TGTGCCAGCAGTTCCCGGGACAGACGATCTCAGCCCCAGCATTTT; cdr3_aa: CASSSRDRRSQPQHF; v_call: TRBV28; j_call: TRBJ1-5; clone_size: .; d_call: TRBD1